These T cell receptor beta chains were read from a single sample in a study of cytomegalovirus exposure and HLA in healthy donors. TCRdb's copy holds only in-frame clones and misses some; the assay was immunoSEQ multiplex PCR. The sample gives approximately 120,000 clones, roughly 70% of which show up once; around 4% is in the top ten. Sequenced input: PBMCs. Every receptor here comes from a man aged 25-40 years in good health and CMV-seronegative. The CDR3 runs from the conserved cysteine through the conserved F or W.

CDR3aa,j_gene,v_gene
CASSTGTGGSGYGYTF,TRBJ1-2,TRBV7-9
CASNLGQGAGEKLFF,TRBJ1-4,TRBV5-1
CASSLPGQLRGELFF,TRBJ2-2,TRBV28
CSSSLIAGTGAPYGYTF,TRBJ1-2,TRBV7-9
CAIKGGNTGELFF,TRBJ2-2,TRBV10-3
CASSVAGGEYNEQFF,TRBJ2-1,TRBV9
CASSPAGDRGEKLFF,TRBJ1-4,TRBV18
CASSQETTTGESGEQYF,TRBJ2-7,TRBV4-1
CASSKTGGGSYNEQFF,TRBJ2-1,TRBV7-6
CASTSGTSGYNEQFF,TRBJ2-1,TRBV27
CASSLRSVGHF,TRBJ2-7,TRBV5-5
CASSRAGSVFTDTQYF,TRBJ2-3,TRBV5-1
CASSYEPSGGAGELFF,TRBJ2-2,TRBV6-5
CASSYGRGDTDTQYF,TRBJ2-3,TRBV6-5
CASSYPGGRRGYTF,TRBJ1-2,TRBV7-8
CSSSPGGGLTNTGELFF,TRBJ2-2,TRBV7-9
CASSSLGHSGELFF,TRBJ2-2,TRBV6-6
CASSRDSGAYEQYF,.,TRBV19
CASSLLAGATYNEQFF,TRBJ2-1,TRBV7-3
CASGLEGRGSEAFF,TRBJ1-1,TRBV12-5
CASSLGPGQTANTEAFF,TRBJ1-1,TRBV28
CASTPVRGTGANVLTF,TRBJ2-6,TRBV6-6
CASSEVQASTDTQYF,TRBJ2-3,TRBV2
CASSQEASGGILNEQFF,TRBJ2-1,TRBV4-2
CASSLIGGSMNTEAFF,TRBJ1-1,TRBV5-6
CASGGTGAQETQYF,TRBJ2-5,TRBV27
CASSGDSRGIEQFF,TRBJ2-1,TRBV6-1
CASSFGEKLFF,TRBJ1-4,TRBV11-2
CASSDRGTEIRKETQYF,TRBJ2-5,TRBV5-6
CASSLPGNGNTEAFF,TRBJ1-1,TRBV28
CASSMIGTGHSGANVLTF,TRBJ2-6,TRBV19
CASSPSGTVYEQYF,TRBJ2-7,TRBV11-2
CASRTLSSAWYYGYTF,TRBJ1-2,TRBV28
CASSESQGIYNEQFF,TRBJ2-1,TRBV10-1
CASSDRGAIRAFF,TRBJ1-1,TRBV27
CASSAGQGARDEQYF,TRBJ2-7,TRBV5-1
CAWRPTTSTDTQYF,TRBJ2-3,TRBV30